A single sample is the source of the 30 T cell receptor beta chains below, sequenced in a study of T cells in Graves' hyperthyroidism and ophthalmopathy. RNA transcripts gave rise to amplified TCR beta CDR3 regions. RT-PCR in the first round (using the HTBI primer set) targeted the TCR CDR3. MiXCR, applied by TCRdb to the multiplex PCR reads, yields one record per CDR3 protein. The sample carries 400,000 to 600,000 distinct CDR3 sequences, less than 25% recorded once. The sequencing sample was made of blood. The receptors derive from a man aged 18 to 30 with Graves' hyperthyroidism.

This chain uses TRBV6-2 or TRBV6-3 with TRBJ1-2; 7 nucleotides match TRBD1. V gave up 6 bases and J gave up 7 bases; unmatched junction bases: 11. This CDR3 comprises 14 residues. The V gene's germline CDR1 is MNHEY and CDR2 SVGEGT. CDR3 coding DNA: TGTGCCAGCAGCTATCCTGACAGGGCGGCTGGCTACACCTTC. Protein sequence: CASSYPDRAAGYTF.

In its sample, this clonotype was seen many times. The chain recombines TRBV28 with TRBJ1-1; a possible D gene is TRBD1 (6 bases). V lost 7 bases to trimming and J lost 0 bases, with 18 bases between them. Germline V lookup: CDR1 MDHEN, CDR2 SYDVKM. The CDR3 consists of 16 residues. CDR3 sequence reads: CASTPLGARLNTEAFF. In DNA form, the CDR3 reads TGTGCCAGCACCCCCCTGGGGGCAAGGCTGAACACTGAAGCTTTCTTT. The whole variable domain, filled in from reference TRBV28 and TRBJ1-1, reads DVKVTQSSRYLVKRTGEKVFLECVQDMDHENMFWYRQDPGLGLRLIYFSYDVKMKEKGDIPEGYSVSREKKERFSLILESASTNQTSMYLCASTPLGARLNTEAFFGQGTRLTVV.

This clonotype was picked up many times. The chain employs TRBV7-8 and TRBJ1-1, with a possible D match to TRBD1 (5 bases). Trimming shortened V by 7 bases and J by 11 bases, and 20 bases separated the two germline ends. The V gene's germline CDR1 is SGHVS and CDR2 FQNEAQ. The CDR3 is 13 amino acids. CDR3 nucleotides: TGTGCCAGCAATACAGGTCTTGAAGCGTGGGCTTTCTTT. This codes for CASNTGLEAWAFF.

Concerning this clonotype itself: A much more abundant neighbour one base away suggests this may be a read error. The J gene is TRBJ2-5, the V gene TRBV6-1; D might be TRBD2 (5 bases). V lost 9 bases and J 1 base, leaving 6 bases between the germline ends. The length of the CDR3 is 11 residues. Germline values: CDR1 MNHNS, CDR2 SASEGT. The CDR3 spells CARRAQETQYF. In DNA form, the CDR3 reads TGTGCCAGGAGGGCCCAAGAGACCCAGTACTTC.

This clonotype was picked up a small number of times. The chain has TRBV7-9 and TRBJ2-7; a weak D match, TRBD1 (5 bases). CDR3 size: 13 residues. The V gene lost 2 bases and the J gene lost 6 bases, with 11 bases spanning the gap. Germline V gene lookup returns CDR1 SEHNR and CDR2 FQNEAQ (reference sequence). The chain's CDR3 is CASSLQRGSEQYF. The CDR3 coding sequence is TGTGCCAGCAGCTTACAAAGGGGTTCCGAGCAGTACTTC.

This clonotype was observed at least ten times. V usage is TRBV6-1 and J usage is TRBJ1-1, with D possibly matching TRBD1 (5 bases). The V gene lost 7 bases and the J gene lost 11 bases, with 20 bases spanning the gap. This CDR3 has 13 residues. CDR1 is MNHNS and CDR2 is SASEGT in the germline V gene. The CDR3 loop reads CASTQTSGRLAFF. CDR3 DNA sequence: TGTGCCAGCACCCAGACTTCAGGGCGATTGGCTTTCTTT.

The chain uses TRBV6-2 or TRBV6-3 and TRBJ2-7, with D possibly being TRBD2 (5 bases). The V end lost 2 bases, the J end lost 5 bases, and 13 bases lay between the germline ends. Germline V gene sequence: CDR1 MNHEY, CDR2 SVGEGT. The CDR3 covers 14 residues. In DNA form, the CDR3 reads TGTGCCAGCAGTTACGAGAGCCCCGGGGACGAGCAGTACTTC. This codes for CASSYESPGDEQYF.

This clonotype has at least ten counts. V is TRBV27 and J is TRBJ2-7; 10 bases agree with TRBD2. The CDR3 spans 16 residues. CDR1 is MNHEY and CDR2 is SMNVEV in the germline V gene (reference sequence). V lost 7 bases to trimming and J lost 2 bases; unmatched junction nucleotides: 11. The CDR3 protein is CASTSRWTSGTYEQYF. The DNA of the CDR3 is TGTGCCAGCACCTCTAGGTGGACTAGCGGAACCTACGAGCAGTACTTC.

The rearrangement joins TRBV12-3 or TRBV12-4 to TRBJ2-5; D is possibly TRBD1 (7 bases). V was clipped by 5 bases and J by 4 bases, with 20 bases between them. The CDR3 runs 16 residues. The CDR3: CASSEAFRGAGETQYF. The CDR3 nucleotides read TGTGCCAGCAGTGAAGCGTTCAGGGGGGCGGGAGAGACCCAGTACTTC.

The sample holds many counts of this clonotype. This chain uses TRBV6-5 with TRBJ1-2, with 8 nucleotides matching TRBD1. The V segment lost 5 bases and the J segment 7 bases; nucleotides outside the gene matches: 9. Per the germline V gene, CDR1 is MNHEY and CDR2 is SVGAGI. There are 14 residues in the CDR3. The CDR3, as DNA: TGTGCCAGCAGTAACCCAGGGGGCGCAAGTGGCTACACCTTC. It yields the protein CASSNPGGASGYTF.

Regarding this clonotype: A much more abundant neighbour one base away suggests this may be a read error. This chain joins TRBV6-2 or TRBV6-3 and TRBJ2-2; TRBD1 aligns across 8 bases. Trimming removed 11 bases from V and 1 base from J; junction bases left unmatched: 9. The CDR3 is 15 amino acids. Germline CDR1 MNHEY, CDR2 SVGEGT. CDR3 bases: TGTGCCGGCCGGGCGGGACAGGTGAACACCGGGGAGCTGTTTTTT. This encodes CAGRAGQVNTGELFF.

At least ten counts were recorded for this clonotype. The chain carries TRBV12-3 or TRBV12-4 and TRBJ1-5, with TRBD1 matching over 7 bases. V shed 6 bases and J 7 bases; nucleotides not matched to a gene: 6. The CDR3 consists of 13 residues. The CDR3 nucleotides are TGTGCCAGCAGACGAATGACAGGGCAGCCCCAGCATTTT. Protein product: CASRRMTGQPQHF.

The chain has TRBV6-2 or TRBV6-3 and TRBJ2-7; 10 nucleotides agree with TRBD2. J lost 2 bases, V lost 5 bases, and 6 bases had no gene match. Germline V gives CDR1 MNHEY, CDR2 SVGEGT. The CDR3 contains 15 residues. CDR3 in amino acids: CASSRAGGPPYEQYF. The CDR3 DNA reads as TGTGCCAGCAGTAGAGCGGGAGGGCCTCCCTACGAGCAGTACTTC.

This clonotype has ten or more counts. The gene calls are TRBV2 and TRBJ1-5, with D possibly matching TRBD1 (5 bases). The V gene's germline CDR1 is SNHLY and CDR2 FYNNEI. The CDR3 has 17 residues. The V and J ends lost 7 bases and 3 bases respectively, with 22 bases between them. This CDR3 is CASKGFGGNRYNQPQHF. CDR3 nucleotide sequence: TGTGCCAGCAAGGGTTTCGGGGGGAATCGTTACAATCAGCCCCAGCATTTT.

Here the CDR3 reads CASSPLGGWVSYDTEAFF. CDR3 DNA: TGCGCCAGCAGCCCCCTGGGGGGTTGGGTGTCATATGACACTGAAGCTTTCTTT. The rearrangement joins TRBV4-1 to TRBJ1-1, with D possibly matching TRBD1 (5 bases). Trimming left V 4 bases short and J 3 bases short, with 24 bases between. Germline CDR1 MGHRA, CDR2 YSYEKL. The CDR3 is made up of 18 amino acids.

This clonotype occurred many times. V usage is TRBV28 and J usage is TRBJ1-2; D is undetermined. The V end lost 5 bases, the J end lost 4 bases, and 11 bases lay between the germline ends. CDR1 is MDHEN and CDR2 is SYDVKM in the germline V gene. CDR3 length: 13 residues. CDR3 residues: CASSKDGSYGYTF. The CDR3 DNA is TGTGCCAGCAGTAAAGACGGGAGCTATGGCTACACCTTC.

This clonotype appeared many times. J is TRBJ2-7 and V is TRBV28; 9 bases agree with TRBD1. Germline loops: CDR1 MDHEN, CDR2 SYDVKM. With 6 bases clipped from V and 2 bases from J, the junction kept 14 bases outside the gene matches. The CDR3 runs 17 residues. CDR3 nucleotides: TGTGCCAGCAGCCCGCGCCTAACGGACAGGGGTACCTACGAGCAGTACTTC. Translated, it gives CASSPRLTDRGTYEQYF.

This chain uses TRBV7-8 with TRBJ2-7; D possibly matches TRBD1 or TRBD2 (5 bases each). The CDR3 is made up of 14 amino acids. Trimming took off 4 bases at V and 5 bases at J, with 15 bases between the two ends. Germline V gene lookup returns CDR1 SGHVS and CDR2 FQNEAQ. The CDR3 reads CASSSGRVSNEQYF. CDR3 DNA sequence: TGTGCCAGCAGCTCGGGACGGGTTTCGAACGAGCAGTACTTC.

This chain uses TRBV11-1 with TRBJ1-1; 7 positions match TRBD1. The CDR3 runs 17 residues. Germline lookup yields CDR1 SGHAT and CDR2 FQDESV (reference sequence). V shed 4 bases, J shed 4 bases, and the junction held 15 bases outside the gene matches. The DNA of the CDR3 is TGTGCCAGCAGCTCGAAGTGGGCGACAGGGAACGGCACTGAAGCTTTCTTT. Translation gives CASSSKWATGNGTEAFF. The whole variable domain, remainder taken from reference TRBV11-1 and TRBJ1-1, is EAEVAQSPRYKITEKSQAVAFWCDPISGHATLYWYRQILGQGPELLVQFQDESVVDDSQLPKDRFSAERLKGVDSTLKIQPAELGDSAMYLCASSSKWATGNGTEAFFGQGTRLTVV.

This clonotype was observed once. V usage is TRBV20-1 and J usage is TRBJ2-5; 9 bases line up with TRBD2. Germline V gene data show CDR1 as DFQATT and CDR2 as SNEGSKA (reference sequence). The junction had 7 bases not matched to a gene; V was cut back by 0 bases and J by 5 bases. The CDR3 is made up of 15 amino acids. The chain's CDR3 is CSARDSSGGWETQYF. In DNA, the CDR3 is TGCAGTGCTAGAGATAGTAGCGGGGGATGGGAGACCCAGTACTTC.

This clonotype was counted ten times or more. The J gene is TRBJ1-5, the V gene TRBV20-1, with 7 bases identical to TRBD1. In germline, CDR1 is DFQATT, CDR2 SNEGSKA (reference sequence). J was trimmed by 0 bases and V by 2 bases; bases with no gene match: 4. CDR3 size: 15 residues. For the CDR3, the DNA is TGCAGTGCTAGAAAGGGGGCATATAGCAATCAGCCCCAGCATTTT. Translating gives CSARKGAYSNQPQHF.

Many counts were recorded for this clonotype. The chain employs TRBV3-1 and TRBJ2-5; a possible D gene is TRBD1 (6 bases). CDR3 length: 14 amino acids. Germline values: CDR1 LGHDT, CDR2 YNNKEL (reference sequence). The V gene lost 1 base and the J gene lost 4 bases, with 10 bases spanning the gap. The CDR3 is CASSQVTGTETQYF. CDR3 nucleotide sequence: TGTGCCAGCAGCCAAGTTACAGGGACAGAGACCCAGTACTTC.

This clonotype has ten or more counts. The chain is built from TRBV28 and TRBJ2-5, with 7 bases lining up with TRBD1. This CDR3 is 16 amino acids long. CDR1 MDHEN and CDR2 SYDVKM come from the germline V gene. Trimming at V came to 5 bases and at J to 2 bases, leaving 11 bases not matched to a gene. In nucleotides, the CDR3 is TGTGCCAGCAGTCTACAGGGGCTGAGAATTCAAGAGACCCAGTACTTC. Translating it yields CASSLQGLRIQETQYF.

The rearrangement joins TRBV6-2 or TRBV6-3 to TRBJ1-1; 7 bases agree with TRBD1. Germline lookup yields CDR1 MNHEY and CDR2 SVGEGT. The CDR3 runs to 17 residues. With V trimmed by 1 base and J by 0 bases, 8 bases remained unmatched. The CDR3: CASSYYRGQLMNTEAFF. Here the CDR3 DNA reads TGTGCCAGCAGTTACTATAGGGGACAGCTGATGAACACTGAAGCTTTCTTT.

This sequence joins TRBV6-2 or TRBV6-3 and TRBJ1-1, with a possible D match to TRBD1 (5 bases). Germline V gene data show CDR1 as MNHEY and CDR2 as SVGEGT. Trimming removed 9 bases from V and 8 bases from J, with 19 bases in between. There are 13 residues in the CDR3. CDR3 sequence: CASDRPFITEAFF. The CDR3 DNA follows: TGTGCCAGTGACAGACCGTTTATCACCGAAGCTTTCTTT.

As for this clonotype: A read error may be the cause here, since a much bigger clone is one base away. In DNA, the CDR3 is TGTGCCAGCACCGCACAGGGGGCGGATCAGCCCCAGCAGTTT. Translated: CASTAQGADQPQQF. V and J are TRBV12-3 or TRBV12-4 and TRBJ1-5; TRBD1 matches at 9 bases. There are 14 residues in the CDR3.

This clonotype was detected many times. This CDR3 is CASSYPGHLTDTQYF. DNA of the CDR3: TGTGCCAGCAGTTATCCGGGACACCTCACAGATACGCAGTATTTT. The chain employs TRBV6-5 and TRBJ2-3; possible D gene TRBD1, 6 bases. The CDR3 consists of 15 residues. CDR1 MNHEY and CDR2 SVGAGI come from the germline V gene. Trimming removed 3 bases at V and 2 bases at J, with 12 bases between.

J is TRBJ1-1 and V is TRBV20-1, with 11 bases lining up with TRBD1. CDR1 is DFQATT and CDR2 is SNEGSKA in the germline V gene (reference sequence). The CDR3 contains 15 residues. J gave up 5 bases and V 3 bases, and 8 bases lay outside the gene matches. The CDR3 sequence is CSASGQGASRTEAFF. As DNA, the CDR3 is TGCAGTGCTAGCGGACAGGGGGCCTCACGAACTGAAGCTTTCTTT.

In its sample, this clonotype was seen many times. The DNA for the CDR3 is TGTGCCAGTAGTATAGATGGATCCAATCAGCCCCAGCATTTT. As protein: CASSIDGSNQPQHF. The rearrangement uses TRBV19 and TRBJ1-5, with unresolved D. The CDR3 sequence is 14 residues long. V was cut by 0 bases and J by 3 bases, with 6 bases left in between. Germline CDR1 and CDR2: LNHDA and SQIVND (reference sequence).

The rearrangement links TRBV4-1 to TRBJ1-2; maybe TRBD1 (5 bases). CDR1 is MGHRA and CDR2 is YSYEKL in the germline V gene. V lost 4 bases to trimming and J lost 8 bases, with 17 bases between them. This CDR3 region has 14 residues. In nucleotides, the CDR3 is TGCGCCAGCAGCCGCTACCGGGGCCGTGGGGGCTACACCTTC. The encoded protein is CASSRYRGRGGYTF.